This T cell receptor beta chain was sequenced for a study of blood T cell repertoires in COVID-19. Study-wide context: Material from acute and convalescent COVID-19 was sourced from the United States, Italy and Spain. T cells, B-cell-depleted T cells, or PBMCs provided the cDNA or gDNA that served as material.

This clone was seen more than once but under ten times. Per the study methods: Reference gene primer amplification gave nucleated cell count estimates. The data were produced by immunoSEQ multiplex PCR, yet TCRdb's version contains in-frame clones alone and is incomplete. For V, J and clone size, that table is used; D and trimming come from the DNA. The table has over 200,000 clones, 84% seen once. CDR1 and CDR2 from the germline V gene are SGDLS and YYNGEE. The CDR3 length is 11 residues. V was shortened by 5 bases and J by 2 bases, with 3 bases between the two germline ends. Sequencing used peripheral blood. This receptor was taken from a man aged 35 to 55 who had recovered from COVID-19. V usage is TRBV9 and J usage is TRBJ2-3; D uncertain. The CDR3 sequence: CASSLTDTQYF. CDR3 sequence (DNA): TGTGCCAGCAGTCTCACAGATACGCAGTATTTT.